This TCR beta chain was profiled in a study of identical twins. Germline V lookup: CDR1 SGDLS, CDR2 YYNGEE. The CDR3 is 13 residues long. V dropped 0 bases and J dropped 7 bases, with 8 bases sitting between them. In TCRdb, the 5' RACE reads were re-called with MiXCR into one record per CDR3 protein. This sample yields around 290,000 distinct CDR3 sequences, of which roughly 10% are seen a single time; 6% to 8.5% belongs to the top ten. This clonotype was recorded many times. These data are also associated with another study on yellow fever vaccine responses in identical twins.

The sequenced sample was CD8+ T cells sorted from blood. This clonotype was obtained from a woman aged 18-30 years in good health. The chain joins TRBV9 to TRBJ2-1; D uncertain. CDR3 region: CASSVDVRNEQFF. The CDR3 DNA follows: TGTGCCAGCAGCGTAGACGTTCGGAATGAGCAGTTCTTC.